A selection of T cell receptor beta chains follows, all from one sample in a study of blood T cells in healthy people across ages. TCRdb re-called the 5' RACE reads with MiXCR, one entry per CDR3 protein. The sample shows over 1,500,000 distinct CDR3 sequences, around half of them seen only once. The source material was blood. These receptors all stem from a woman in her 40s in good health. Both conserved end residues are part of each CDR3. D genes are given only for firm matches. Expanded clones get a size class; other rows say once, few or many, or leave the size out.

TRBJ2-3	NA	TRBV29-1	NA	TGCAGCGCCTGGAGGGGGGCCAGCACAGATACGCAGTATTTT	CSAWRGASTDTQYF
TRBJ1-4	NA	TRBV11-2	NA	TGTGCCAGCAGCTCAACGTCGGGACCTCAAAATGAAAAACTGTTTTTT	CASSSTSGPQNEKLFF
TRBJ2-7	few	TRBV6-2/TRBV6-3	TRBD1	TGTGCCAGCAGTCCCTTCGGACAGGCGGTGAGGAACTCCTACGAGCAGTACTTC	CASSPFGQAVRNSYEQYF
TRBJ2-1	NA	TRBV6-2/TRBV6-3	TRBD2	TGTGCCAGCAGTTATGGGAGGGAGGAGTTCTTC	CASSYGREEFF
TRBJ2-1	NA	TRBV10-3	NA	TGTGCCATCAGTGAGGGATTAGCCGGGGAGCAGTTCTTC	CAISEGLAGEQFF
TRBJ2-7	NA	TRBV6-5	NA	TGTGCCAGCAGTACCCAGGACAGACCCTACGAGCAGTACTTC	CASSTQDRPYEQYF
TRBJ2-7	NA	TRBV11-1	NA	TGTGCCAGCAGCTTAGTGAGGGCCGACGGCGAGCAGTACTTC	CASSLVRADGEQYF
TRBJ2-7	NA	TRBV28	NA	TGTGCCAGCGGGGTCGGGGGAAATAACCACGAGCAGTACTTC	CASGVGGNNHEQYF
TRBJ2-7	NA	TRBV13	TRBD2	TGTGCCAGCAGCGGGATCGGGACTAGCGGGGGATACGAGCAGTACTTC	CASSGIGTSGGYEQYF
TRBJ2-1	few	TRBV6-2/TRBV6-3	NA	TGTGCCAGCCAGGGAAGGGGCCATGAGCAGTTCTTC	CASQGRGHEQFF
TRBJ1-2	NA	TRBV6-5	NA	TGTGCCAGCCAATCAACAGGTTACTATGGCTACACCTTC	CASQSTGYYGYTF
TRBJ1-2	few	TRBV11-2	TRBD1	TGTGCCAGCAGCGCAACTGGCTGGGGACAGACTAACTATGGCTACACCTTC	CASSATGWGQTNYGYTF
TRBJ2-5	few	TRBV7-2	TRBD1	TGTGCCAGCAGCTCAGACAGGGGGCGAGAGGAGACCCAGTACTTC	CASSSDRGREETQYF
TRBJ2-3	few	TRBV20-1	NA	TGCAGTGCTAGCGGCGGCAGTGGCACAGATACGCAGTATTTT	CSASGGSGTDTQYF
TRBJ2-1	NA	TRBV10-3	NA	TGTGCCATCAAAGGGGCAGGATTGCACAATGAGCAGTTCTTC	CAIKGAGLHNEQFF
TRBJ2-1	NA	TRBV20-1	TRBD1	TGCAGTGCACCTCGACAGGGTCGCTACAATGAGCAGTTCTTC	CSAPRQGRYNEQFF
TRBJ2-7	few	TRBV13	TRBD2	TGTGCCAGCAGCCTCGGACTAGCGGCGGATCAACGGTACTTC	CASSLGLAADQRYF
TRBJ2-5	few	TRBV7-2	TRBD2	TGTGCCAGCAGCTTAGGTGGACTAGCGGGGAGAGAGACCCAGTACTTC	CASSLGGLAGRETQYF
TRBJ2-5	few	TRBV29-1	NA	TGCAGCTTCCGGGACAACCAAGAGACCCAGTACTTC	CSFRDNQETQYF
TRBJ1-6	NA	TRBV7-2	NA	TGTGCCAGCAGCCCGCCACGGGGGGATTCACCCCTCCACTTT	CASSPPRGDSPLHF
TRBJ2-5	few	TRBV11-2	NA	TGTGCCAGCAGCACTAGACAGTTCCAAGAGACCCAGTACTTC	CASSTRQFQETQYF
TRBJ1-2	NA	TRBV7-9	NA	TGTGCCAGCAGCCCAGGGATTTCCTATGGCTACACCTTC	CASSPGISYGYTF
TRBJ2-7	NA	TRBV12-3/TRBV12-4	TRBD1	TGTGCCAGCAGCAGGGGTGGGACAGGGATGAACGAGCGGTACTTC	CASSRGGTGMNERYF
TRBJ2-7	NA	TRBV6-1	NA	TGTGCCAGCGCGACCTACGAGCAGTACTTC	CASATYEQYF
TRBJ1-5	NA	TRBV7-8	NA	TGTGCCAGCAGCTTAATCCCGGTGGCTTATCAGCCCCAGCATTTT	CASSLIPVAYQPQHF
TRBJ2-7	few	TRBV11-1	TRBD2	TGTGCCAGCAGCTCGGGACTAGCGGGGGCCTCCTCCTACGAGCAGTACTTC	CASSSGLAGASSYEQYF
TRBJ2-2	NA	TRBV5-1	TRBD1	TGCGCCAGCAGCTCCGACAGGGGGGATAACGGGGAGCTGTTTTTT	CASSSDRGDNGELFF
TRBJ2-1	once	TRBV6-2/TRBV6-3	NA	TGTGCCAGCAGTTACTCTTGGGGGACCCACAGGGAGCAGTTCTTC	CASSYSWGTHREQFF
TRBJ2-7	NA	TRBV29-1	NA	TGCAGCGTTGAAGATCTTCAGGGCTCCTACGAGCAGTACTTC	CSVEDLQGSYEQYF